This is a list of T cell receptor beta chains from one sample in a study of tumor-infiltrating lymphocytes in oesophageal squamous cell carcinoma. TCRdb re-called the PCR reads with MiXCR, one entry per CDR3 protein. The sample consists of about 13,000 distinct CDR3 sequences, over 40% of them appearing once. Source material: blood. The receptors originated from a male donor with esophageal squamous cell carcinoma. Each CDR3 is given with its conserved first and last residue. Fields, in order: clone size, J gene, D gene, V gene, CDR3 DNA, CDR3 protein. D genes are given only for firm matches. Only some rows state a clone size, as once, few, many or a class for expanded clones.

.,TRBJ2-1,.,TRBV11-1,TGTGCCAACAGCTTAGTCGGGGTTGAGCAGTTCTTC,CANSLVGVEQFF
.,TRBJ2-7,TRBD2,TRBV7-3,TGTGCCAGCAGCTTAAGGCCTAGCGGGGGGGTGGGCAATGAGCAGTACTTC,CASSLRPSGGVGNEQYF
few,TRBJ2-7,.,TRBV7-8,TGTGCCAGCACCATGAGGGCAGGGGCATCCTACGAGCAGTACTTC,CASTMRAGASYEQYF
few,TRBJ2-1,.,TRBV7-6,TGTGCCAGCAGCGGACGGCAGGGGAGGTACAATGAGCAGTTCTTC,CASSGRQGRYNEQFF
many,TRBJ1-1,.,TRBV7-9,TGTGCCAGCAGCTTAGTAGGCAGGGGGAACACTGAAGCTTTCTTT,CASSLVGRGNTEAFF
.,TRBJ2-3,TRBD2,TRBV7-2,TGTGCCAGCAGCTTAGCTACTAGCGGGGGAGGGGATACGCAGTATTTT,CASSLATSGGGDTQYF
.,TRBJ2-1,.,TRBV7-6,TGTGCCAGCAGCTTAGTATCCAGCTCCTACAATGAGCAGTTCTTC,CASSLVSSSYNEQFF
.,TRBJ2-5,.,TRBV6-6,TGTGCCAGCAGACGGGACTGGAGCTCCTACAATGAGCAGTACTTC,CASRRDWSSYNEQYF
.,TRBJ1-5,.,TRBV28,TGTGCCAGCGGAACCGAAACAGGGAGGACGGGTGGTCAGCCCCAGCATTTT,CASGTETGRTGGQPQHF
few,TRBJ1-2,TRBD1,TRBV6-5,TGTGCCAGCAAAGAAGGGGGCGGCCTTATCTATGGCTACACCTTC,CASKEGGGLIYGYTF
.,TRBJ2-4,.,TRBV7-1,TGTGCCAGCAGCCTCGAATACTACGAGCAGTCCTTC,CASSLEYYEQSF
.,TRBJ2-7,.,TRBV7-3,TGTGCCAGCAGCTTAACGTCTCAAGGCTACAATGAGCAGTACTTC,CASSLTSQGYNEQYF
medium-sized,TRBJ2-6,.,TRBV7-3,TGTGCCAGCAGCTTAAGCTCTGGGGCCAACGTCCTGACTTTC,CASSLSSGANVLTF
.,TRBJ2-1,TRBD2,TRBV7-8,TGTGCCAGCAGCCCCAAGACTAGCGGGAGCTTCCATGAGCAGTTCTTC,CASSPKTSGSFHEQFF
few,TRBJ2-7,TRBD1,TRBV19,TGTGCCAGTAGTATACGACAGGGGTCGAACTACGAGCAGTACTTC,CASSIRQGSNYEQYF
.,TRBJ2-5,.,TRBV7-4,TGTGCCAGCAGCTCTGGACTGGTGGGGGAGACCCAGTACTTC,CASSSGLVGETQYF
.,TRBJ2-2,TRBD2,TRBV7-2,TGTGCCAGCAGCTTAGCCTTTGGACTAGCGGGAGTGGGGTTTTTT,CASSLAFGLAGVGFF
.,TRBJ2-3,TRBD2,TRBV12-3/TRBV12-4,TGTGCCAGCAGTCTAGCGGGGAGCACAGATACGCAGTATTTT,CASSLAGSTDTQYF
.,TRBJ2-1,.,TRBV7-8,TGTGCCAGCAGCTCGAACAATGAGCAGTTCTTC,CASSSNNEQFF
many,TRBJ2-7,TRBD2,TRBV7-9,TGTGCCAGCAGCTCCGAGGGGACTATCCTCTACAATGAGCAGTACTTC,CASSSEGTILYNEQYF
.,TRBJ2-7,TRBD1,TRBV6-6,TGTGCCAGCAGAGTTACGGGGACAGGGAGGTTCAATGAGCAGTACTTC,CASRVTGTGRFNEQYF
few,TRBJ2-5,TRBD1,TRBV10-3,TGTGCCATCGGGGGACAGGGAAAAGAGACCCAGTACTTC,CAIGGQGKETQYF
once,TRBJ2-5,.,TRBV28,TGTGCCAGCAGTTTATGGGGCGGGGAGGAGACCCAGTACTTC,CASSLWGGEETQYF
.,TRBJ2-1,TRBD2,TRBV6-1,TGTGCCAGCAGTTCTACTAGCGGGGGTAACTCCTACAATGAGCAGTTCTTC,CASSSTSGGNSYNEQFF
.,TRBJ2-3,.,TRBV14,TGTGCCAGCAGCCAAGTTTACGGTAACACAGATACGCAGTATTTT,CASSQVYGNTDTQYF
medium-sized,TRBJ2-1,.,TRBV7-3,TGTGCCAGCAGCTTAACGTGGGGGAGGGGGTCTGTGGAGCAGTTCTTC,CASSLTWGRGSVEQFF
.,TRBJ1-5,.,TRBV28,TGTGCCAGCAGCCTACCTCCCGGGGTCGGCAATCAGCCCCAGCATTTT,CASSLPPGVGNQPQHF
medium-sized,TRBJ2-7,.,TRBV6-1,TGTGCCAGCAGTTTTCAGGGCCCCTACGAGCAGTACTTC,CASSFQGPYEQYF
many,TRBJ1-1,TRBD1,TRBV6-1,TGTGCCAGCAGTTACGGGCGGGACAGGGGAGATATGAACACTGAAGCTTTCTTT,CASSYGRDRGDMNTEAFF
.,TRBJ2-5,TRBD2,TRBV7-2,TGTGCCAGCAGCTACCGGGGAGGGCCGTATGAGCAGTACTTC,CASSYRGGPYEQYF
.,TRBJ2-1,TRBD2,TRBV7-4,TGTGCCAGCAGCTTGACTAGCCGATCCTACGAGCAGTTCTTC,CASSLTSRSYEQFF
many,TRBJ1-6,TRBD1,TRBV7-2,TGTGCCAGCAGCTGGGGACAGGTTTTAGATTCACCCCTCCACTTT,CASSWGQVLDSPLHF
.,TRBJ2-7,.,TRBV10-1,TGCGCCAGCAGTGACAGCAATGAGCAGTACTTC,CASSDSNEQYF
.,TRBJ2-1,.,TRBV7-3,TGTGCCAGCAGCTGGGGCGGACCAAACAATGAGCAGTTCTTC,CASSWGGPNNEQFF
.,TRBJ2-1,.,TRBV28,TGTGCCAGCAGTTTGGGGGGGGAGGGGGGCTCCTACAATGAGCAGTTCTTC,CASSLGGEGGSYNEQFF
once,TRBJ2-7,TRBD2,TRBV7-2,TGTGCCAGCAGCTTAATGGCGGGAGGCCGTGAGCAGTACTTC,CASSLMAGGREQYF
.,TRBJ2-2,.,TRBV6-9,TGTGCCAGCACTGGGGTAAACACCGGGGAGCTGTTTTTT,CASTGVNTGELFF